This T cell receptor beta chain was sequenced during a study of blood T cell repertoires in COVID-19. Assay: immunoSEQ multiplex PCR; the TCRdb copy retains only in-frame clones and omits some. There are around 100,000 clones in the sample; 70% to 85% occur only once, and approximately 22% lies in the top ten. Germline V gives CDR1 SGHRS, CDR2 YFSETQ. V lost 1 base to trimming and J lost 0 bases; unmatched junction nucleotides: 5. CDR3 length: 18 amino acids. The sequenced material came from peripheral blood. The TCR comes from a human donor in a cohort sampled during active COVID-19. The rearrangement links TRBV5-1 to TRBJ2-2, with 11 bases matching TRBD2. Written as DNA, the CDR3 is TGCGCCAGCAGCTTGACCCCGGGACTAGCGGCGAACACCGGGGAGCTGTTTTTT. Translation gives CASSLTPGLAANTGELFF.